The T cell receptor beta chain under discussion was sequenced for a study of beta chain features in type 1 diabetes. The study's findings and limits: The cDNA sequencing approach could over-represent high-TCR-expressing cells. VDJ junctions from type 1 diabetes patients carried fewer insertions and larger deletions.

Germline V gives CDR1 LGHNA, CDR2 YNFKEQ. The CDR3 spans 14 residues. V was shortened by 0 bases and J by 7 bases, with 10 bases between the two germline ends. All of the isolated RNA was reverse transcribed, so expressed TCRB transcripts were sequenced. The protocol was immunoSEQ multiplex PCR, while the TCRdb copy is restricted to in-frame clones and leaves out a portion. The table records 300,000 to 400,000 clones, 10% to 15% of them present only once. This clone has only a few counts. The antigen is not known. Blood was drawn once from each donor into heparinised tubes. The draws averaged roughly 120 mL.

The sample consisted of naive CD4+ T cells from blood. This receptor was obtained from a man between 18 and 35 years old in good health. V gene TRBV4-2 combines with J gene TRBJ1-5, with D possibly TRBD1 on 6 matching bases. The CDR3 coding sequence is TGTGCCAGCAGCCAAGATTTCGGACAGCAGCCCCAGCATTTT. Translating gives CASSQDFGQQPQHF.